Listed below are T cell receptor beta chains from one sample, sequenced in a study of blood T cell repertoires in COVID-19. Only in-frame clones appear in the TCRdb table, and some are missing; sequencing was by immunoSEQ multiplex PCR. The sample lists over 200,000 clones, about nine tenths occurring once. Sequencing used peripheral blood. The source of these receptors is a woman in her fifties or sixties with acute or convalescent COVID-19. Both conserved end residues are part of each CDR3. D genes are given only for firm matches. Part of the rows lack a size; the others show once, few, many or a class for expanded clones.

J	V	size	D	DNA	CDR3
TRBJ1-3	TRBV18	.	.	TGTGCCAGCTCAGCACAGAGATCGTCATACTCTGGAAACACCATATATTTT	CASSAQRSSYSGNTIYF
TRBJ2-4	TRBV7-2	once	TRBD1	TGTGCCAGCAGCTTATCCAGACAGGGAATAGCGAACATTCAGTACTTC	CASSLSRQGIANIQYF
TRBJ1-2	TRBV19	.	.	TGTGCCAGTAGTATAGGAAACCGGAGGAACTATGGCTACACCTTC	CASSIGNRRNYGYTF
TRBJ2-7	TRBV27	.	.	TGTGCCAGCAGTTTATTGCCAGGAAACGAGCAGTACTTC	CASSLLPGNEQYF
TRBJ2-2	TRBV7-8	.	TRBD2	TGTGCCAGCATGTTCAGCGCGGGAGGCTACACCGGGGAGCTGTTTTTT	CASMFSAGGYTGELFF
TRBJ2-7	TRBV6-6	.	.	TGTGCCAGCACCAGGGTCCCTTCCTACGAGCAGTACTTC	CASTRVPSYEQYF
TRBJ1-5	TRBV6-6	.	.	TGTGCCAGCAGTTACTCCGGCGGAGGTGGAAATCAGCCCCAGCATTTT	CASSYSGGGGNQPQHF
TRBJ1-5	TRBV6-2/TRBV6-3	few	TRBD1	TGTGCCAGCAGCCTGGACAGGGGGCCGGATCAGCCCCAGCATTTT	CASSLDRGPDQPQHF
TRBJ2-1	TRBV5-8	once	TRBD2	TGTGCCAGCAGCATGGGACTAGCGGTCCATGAGCAGTTCTTC	CASSMGLAVHEQFF
TRBJ1-2	TRBV11-3	.	.	TGTGCCAGCAGCCCCTCCGGGGGGCCCATAGGGGATGGCTACACCTTC	CASSPSGGPIGDGYTF
TRBJ1-1	TRBV7-3	.	.	TGTGCCAGCAGCTTGTGGGGTAGGGGGAACACTGAAGCTTTCTTT	CASSLWGRGNTEAFF
TRBJ2-3	TRBV19	.	TRBD2	TGTGCCAGTAGTATTGATCCGGGACTACGTCAGTATTTT	CASSIDPGLRQYF
TRBJ1-4	TRBV11-3	.	.	TGTGCCAGCACTGCTCCGGGAGGATTTTTTCGAAAACTGTTTTTT	CASTAPGGFFRKLFF
TRBJ2-7	TRBV7-8	.	.	TGTGCCAGCAGCTCCCTGTACGAGCAGTACTTC	CASSSLYEQYF
TRBJ1-6	TRBV19	.	.	TGTGCCAGTAGGGAAGCAAGGAGCTCCTATAATTCACCCCTCCACTTT	CASREARSSYNSPLHF
TRBJ1-2	TRBV29-1	.	TRBD1	TGCAGCGTTGGGGACAGAGACTATGGCTACACCTTC	CSVGDRDYGYTF
TRBJ1-2	TRBV6-5	.	TRBD1	TGTGCCAGCAGGCCAACCGGGACAGTTTATGGCTACACCTTC	CASRPTGTVYGYTF
TRBJ2-3	TRBV5-1	.	.	TGCGCCAGCAGCCCGGGGGACACAGATACGCAGTATTTT	CASSPGDTDTQYF
TRBJ2-5	TRBV29-1	.	TRBD1	TGCAGCGTTGAAGTCAGGGGGCTCGAAGAGACCCAGTACTTC	CSVEVRGLEETQYF
TRBJ2-5	TRBV9	.	TRBD2	TGTGCCAGCAGCGGGCCCTCCGGGGGGAATCTCCAAGAGACCCAGTACTTC	CASSGPSGGNLQETQYF
TRBJ2-5	TRBV7-2	.	.	TGTGCCAGCAGCTTACCCGACTGGTACCAAGAGACCCAGTACTTC	CASSLPDWYQETQYF
TRBJ1-1	TRBV15	.	TRBD1	TGTGCCACCAGCAGAGATCACAGGGGAGGTGGTGAAGCTTTCTTT	CATSRDHRGGGEAFF
TRBJ1-2	TRBV6-6	.	TRBD1	TGTGCCAGCAGCCCGACAGGGGAAAACTATGGCTACACCTTC	CASSPTGENYGYTF
TRBJ2-1	TRBV4-2	.	TRBD2	TGTGCCAGCAGCCAAGCTATAACTAGCGGGGGTAGGATAAATGAGCAGTTCTTC	CASSQAITSGGRINEQFF
TRBJ2-5	TRBV2	.	TRBD2	TGTGCCAGCTTAAGCGGGGGAGAGACCCAGTACTTC	CASLSGGETQYF
TRBJ1-3	TRBV19	.	.	TGTGCCAGTAGTCTCTACAGGGAGTCGGGAAACACCATATATTTT	CASSLYRESGNTIYF
TRBJ1-5	TRBV6-1	.	TRBD1	TGTGCCAGCAGTGAAATACAGGGGGGAAACAATCAGCCCCAGCATTTT	CASSEIQGGNNQPQHF
TRBJ1-6	TRBV11-2	.	TRBD1	TGTGCCAGCAGCCCTCGACAGGGAACGGTTTCACCCCTCCACTTT	CASSPRQGTVSPLHF
TRBJ2-7	TRBV9	few	.	TGTGCCAGCAGCGTGGGGCCGGGACAACACTACGAGCAGTACTTC	CASSVGPGQHYEQYF
TRBJ1-2	TRBV12-3/TRBV12-4	few	.	TGTGCCAGCAGTTGGAACAGGGTCTATGGCTACACCTTC	CASSWNRVYGYTF
TRBJ1-2	TRBV7-9	.	.	TGTGCCAGCAGCTTAGCGTATAGGGGTTTTCAAGGCTACACCTTC	CASSLAYRGFQGYTF
TRBJ2-1	TRBV2	.	.	TGTGCCAGCACCCTAGTGGGGGGGCCCTATGAGCAGTTCTTC	CASTLVGGPYEQFF
TRBJ1-1	TRBV6-1	.	.	TGTGCCAGCAGTGAAAAACGAGGGGGAGGGCACACTGAAGCTTTCTTT	CASSEKRGGGHTEAFF
TRBJ2-1	TRBV5-1	.	TRBD2	TGCGCCAGCAGCTTGGCTAGCGGAGACTACAATGAGCAGTTCTTC	CASSLASGDYNEQFF
TRBJ2-2	TRBV24-1	.	.	TGTGCCACCAGTGATCGGCTGGCTAGCTCGAACACCGGGGAGCTGTTTTTT	CATSDRLASSNTGELFF
TRBJ2-2	TRBV4-2	once	.	TGTGCCAGCAGCCAAGAGGGAGTAAGGGCCATTAACACCGGGGAGCTGTTTTTT	CASSQEGVRAINTGELFF
TRBJ2-4	TRBV6-2/TRBV6-3	.	TRBD2	TGTGCCAGCAGTATCCGGACTAGCGGACTCAAAAACATTCAGTACTTC	CASSIRTSGLKNIQYF
TRBJ1-3	TRBV7-2	.	TRBD1	TGTGCCAGCAGCCTTGACAGGGGAGCGTACACCATATATTTT	CASSLDRGAYTIYF
TRBJ2-3	TRBV7-6	.	TRBD2	TGTGCCAGCAGACAGACTAGCGGGGTCACAGATACGCAGTATTTT	CASRQTSGVTDTQYF
TRBJ1-6	TRBV19	.	.	TGTGCCAGTAGTATAGTACGGGATTCACCCCTCCACTTT	CASSIVRDSPLHF
TRBJ1-1	TRBV7-6	.	TRBD1	TGTGCCAGCAGCTGGACAGGGATTATGAACACTGAAGCTTTCTTT	CASSWTGIMNTEAFF
TRBJ1-1	TRBV5-5	.	TRBD1	TGTGCCAGCAGCTTCCTGCCGACAGGGATTTCTGAAGCTTTCTTT	CASSFLPTGISEAFF
TRBJ1-1	TRBV18	.	.	TGTGCCAGCTCACCAGTCACGGACAGTGAAGCTTTCTTT	CASSPVTDSEAFF